The rows below give T cell receptor beta chains drawn from one sample of a study of T-cell memory formation after mild COVID-19. Each CDR3 protein gets one entry after TCRdb re-called the 5' RACE reads with MiXCR. The data show 350,000 to 500,000 distinct CDR3 sequences, with 15% to 25% seen just once and roughly 8% held by the top ten. The specimen was PBMCs or a T cell subset sorted from them (not recorded which). These receptors all stem from an adult woman who had mild COVID-19 (a few samples of this study predate the infection). Cell type and time point are not known. Each CDR3 is given with its conserved first and last residue. Fields, in order: V gene, clone size, D gene, J gene, CDR3 protein, CDR3 DNA. The D gene is left open where the match is weak. Clone size, where shown, is once, few, many, or a class for clones that have expanded.

TRBV7-8	.	TRBD2	TRBJ2-7	CASRLAGAYEQYF	TGTGCCAGCAGACTAGCGGGGGCCTACGAGCAGTACTTC
TRBV9	few	.	TRBJ2-3	CASSVGKFADTQYF	TGTGCCAGCAGCGTAGGGAAGTTTGCAGATACGCAGTATTTT
TRBV11-2	.	TRBD2	TRBJ2-3	CASSSRVSGRTDTQYF	TGTGCCAGCAGCTCACGCGTTAGCGGGAGGACAGATACGCAGTATTTT
TRBV11-3	few	.	TRBJ2-1	CASSLGQMGPNEQFF	TGTGCCAGCAGCTTAGGCCAAATGGGGCCCAATGAGCAGTTCTTC
TRBV7-9	.	TRBD1	TRBJ2-6	CASSSWTGTGANVLTF	TGTGCCAGCAGCTCTTGGACAGGGACAGGAGCCAACGTCCTGACTTTC
TRBV30	.	.	TRBJ1-1	CAWRMDTEAFF	TGTGCCTGGAGGATGGACACTGAAGCTTTCTTT
TRBV4-3	many	.	TRBJ2-1	CASSQGGVRNEQFF	TGCGCCAGCAGCCAAGGGGGGGTAAGGAATGAGCAGTTCTTC
TRBV29-1	.	.	TRBJ1-2	CSARDEGSYGYTF	TGCAGCGCTCGCGACGAAGGCTCCTATGGCTACACCTTC
TRBV4-1	few	.	TRBJ2-7	CASSQEAGTPSYEQYF	TGCGCCAGCAGCCAAGAGGCCGGGACTCCTTCCTACGAGCAGTACTTC
TRBV5-4	.	.	TRBJ2-6	CASSLAGTNSGANVLTF	TGTGCCAGCAGCTTGGCGGGGACAAACTCTGGGGCCAACGTCCTGACTTTC
TRBV9	few	.	TRBJ2-7	CASSVEDSPYEQYF	TGTGCCAGCAGCGTAGAGGACAGCCCCTACGAGCAGTACTTC
TRBV7-2	few	.	TRBJ1-1	CASSLHRGGGNTEAFF	TGTGCCAGCAGCCTCCACCGTGGGGGGGGCAACACTGAAGCTTTCTTT